Listed below are T cell receptor beta chains from one sample, sequenced in a study of graft-versus-host responses after intestinal transplantation. Repertoires were generated with immunoSEQ multiplex PCR, while TCRdb's copy carries only in-frame clones and drops some. The data hold 5,000 to 7,000 clones, with 20% to 25% observed a single time. Sequencing was performed on alloreactive CD4+ T cells from a mixed lymphocyte reaction culture, taken before transplantation. The receptors shown here come from a human patient who was an organ donor for intestinal transplantation. CDR3s include the opening cysteine and the closing phenylalanine or tryptophan. The order of the fields is D gene, V gene, clone size, J gene, CDR3 protein. The D gene is left open where the match is weak. Only some rows state a clone size, as once, few, many or a class for expanded clones.

NA	TRBV29-1	few	TRBJ2-5	CSVAAYRRETQYF
NA	TRBV6-4	few	TRBJ2-7	CASNRRRDYEQYF
NA	TRBV10-3	medium-sized	TRBJ1-2	CAISDGSYTF
TRBD1	TRBV30	few	TRBJ1-2	CAWIVRRTGPGYGYTF
NA	TRBV7-2	NA	TRBJ2-7	CASSLAGAPYEQYF
NA	TRBV5-6	NA	TRBJ2-3	CASSLRLVLTDTQYF
TRBD2	TRBV7-3	few	TRBJ2-1	CASSYGGLVSLNEQFF
TRBD2	TRBV27	NA	TRBJ2-7	CASSLGRGGYEQYF
NA	TRBV5-1	few	TRBJ2-5	CASSPGGGLKETQYF
NA	TRBV4-1	NA	TRBJ2-3	CASSQEFPGLRTDTQYF
TRBD2	TRBV10-3	NA	TRBJ2-7	CAISALAGAYEQYF
NA	TRBV7-9	NA	TRBJ2-2	CASSFSGTGELFF
TRBD2	TRBV11-3	few	TRBJ2-7	CASSRPGLAGYEQYF
NA	TRBV7-3	NA	TRBJ1-1	CASSFGGNTEAFF
TRBD1	TRBV10-3	few	TRBJ1-5	CAIRDRVGQPQHF
NA	TRBV2	NA	TRBJ2-7	CASSEEDYEQYF
NA	TRBV5-6	NA	TRBJ1-2	CASSLAGGIYGYTF
TRBD2	TRBV7-6	NA	TRBJ2-7	CASSPRLAGGPTLNYEQYF
TRBD2	TRBV7-2	NA	TRBJ2-3	CASSQGLAGGPITDTQYF
NA	TRBV4-2	few	TRBJ2-1	CASSLLLGDYNEQFF
NA	TRBV10-3	NA	TRBJ2-3	CASSYHPRGKDTQYF
NA	TRBV5-3	few	TRBJ1-5	CASSFTSQPQHF
NA	TRBV19	medium-sized	TRBJ1-5	CASSTDSANQPQHF
NA	TRBV7-2	few	TRBJ1-6	CASSLRSGIVSPLHF
NA	TRBV18	NA	TRBJ1-3	CASSPGRTSGNTIYF
TRBD1	TRBV5-1	NA	TRBJ2-4	CASSLEVGTGDIQYF
NA	TRBV5-1	medium-sized	TRBJ1-1	CASSLGVGTEAFF
NA	TRBV7-3	few	TRBJ1-2	CASSLRTGPENGYTF
TRBD1	TRBV7-2	NA	TRBJ2-6	CASPRDRAGANVLTF